This T cell receptor (beta chain) was identified in a study of T-cell reconstitution after alpha-beta-depleted transplantation in children listed by TCRdb under 2016. Notes on the research overall: The study quantitatively tracked T-cell immune reconstitution after TCRalphabeta/CD19-depleted allogeneic hematopoietic cell transplantation in children using TCR repertoire profiling.

The investigation overall reported the following: Hyperexpanded clone frequencies declined over subsequent months; after one year, T-cell counts and TCRbeta diversity were mostly attributed to newly produced T cells. Apparently early alphabetaT-cell count recovery about two months after transplant reportedly relied on only several hundred rapidly expanded clones derived from non-depleted graft cells. In some patients, the high TCRbeta diversity seen at day 60 was put down to recipient T cells and intrathymic progenitors that had survived conditioning.

This clonotype was counted many times. What antigen it recognizes has not been identified. No base qualities exist here, and no much larger clone lies one base off it. Interpreted using the paper, the treatment or condition label stands for: allogeneic hematopoietic cell transplantation with graft depleted of TCRalphabeta T cells and CD19 B cells. The children who served as transplant recipients had been given grafts of TCRalphabeta/CD19-depleted allogeneic hematopoietic cells. The method was PCR. TCRdb names Illumina HiSeq 2500 as the instrument used. TCR libraries were prepared with molecular barcoding, using unique molecular identifiers to normalize TCRbeta repertoire quantification. TCRdb redid the processing of the public reads, applying fastp at Q25 and MiXCR, and retained in-frame beta chains. Under each unique CDR3 protein, matching rows form one entry showing the most common genes and DNA. The sample table holds hundreds of thousands of distinct CDR3 sequences, of which less than 9.5% were seen once. The ten largest make up 9.1% of the sample.

Based on the germline V gene, the CDR1 and CDR2 sequences are SQVTM and ANQGSEA. The CDR3 runs 13 residues from the cysteine to the phenylalanine. The read is trimmed to its CDR3 DNA, 39 bases read in frame from base 1. Deletion took 4 bases off V and 0 bases off J, with a span of 9 bases between the germline ends. The source is a female patient aged 2-9 years who had a stem cell transplant for Fanconi anemia, so the T cells may come from the graft donor. Material: peripheral blood, obtained 360 days after TCRalphabeta/CD19-depleted stem cell transplant. The chain couples TRBV29-1 to TRBJ1-1; TRBD1 might be the D gene, on 5 matching bases. The sequenced DNA is TGCAGCGTTGGATGGGGGATGAACACTGAAGCTTTCTTT. Translated, it gives CSVGWGMNTEAFF.